Each of the 32 T cell receptor beta chains below was sequenced from the same sample in a study of cytomegalovirus exposure and HLA in healthy donors. The PCR ran on 60 Vbeta and 13 Jbeta primers. The table came from immunoSEQ multiplex PCR; TCRdb's copy has only in-frame clones and leaves some out. The data show around 140,000 clones, with about 61% seen just once and about 1.8% held by the top ten. Sequencing used PBMCs. The receptors come from a male donor in good health and CMV-seronegative.

This clone was picked up a small number of times. The chain uses TRBV9 and TRBJ2-1; 13 nucleotides align to TRBD2. The CDR3 runs 16 residues. Germline lookup yields CDR1 SGDLS and CDR2 YYNGEE. Unmatched junction bases numbered 4, after V lost 0 bases and J lost 7 bases. The DNA of the CDR3 is TGTGCCAGCAGCGTAGGACTAGCGGGGGGTGGGAATGAGCAGTTCTTC. Protein product: CASSVGLAGGGNEQFF.

The chain links TRBV6-6 to TRBJ2-3; the D gene is possibly TRBD2 (5 bases). V was shortened by 8 bases and J by 6 bases, with 15 bases between the two germline ends. In germline, CDR1 is MNHNY, CDR2 SVGAGI (reference sequence). The CDR3 length is 13 residues. For the CDR3, the DNA is TGTGCCAGCTCGTCGCGAGGGTGGGATACGCAGTATTTT. Translation: CASSSRGWDTQYF.

The chain recombines TRBV19 with TRBJ1-5; 10 nucleotides agree with TRBD1. J gave up 3 bases and V 10 bases, and 3 bases lay outside the gene matches. The CDR3 contains 13 residues. Germline V gene lookup returns CDR1 LNHDA and CDR2 SQIVND (reference sequence). The CDR3 loop reads CATRQGANQPQHF. CDR3 nucleotide sequence: TGTGCCACTCGACAGGGGGCCAATCAGCCCCAGCATTTT.

The rearrangement joins TRBV2 to TRBJ1-1, with D maybe TRBD1 (6 bases). There are 15 residues in the CDR3. Germline CDR1 SNHLY, CDR2 FYNNEI. V dropped 0 bases and J dropped 1 base, with 9 bases sitting between them. CDR3 residues: CASSEAGRGNTEAFF. The CDR3 coding sequence is TGTGCCAGCAGTGAAGCCGGCAGGGGGAACACTGAAGCTTTCTTT.

This clone has more than one count but fewer than ten. CDR3 region: CASSLGQGREQYF. The CDR3 DNA sequence: TGTGCCAGCAGCCTTGGACAGGGTAGGGAGCAGTACTTC. The rearrangement links TRBV7-8 to TRBJ2-7, with 8 bases aligning to TRBD1. The V segment lost 5 bases and the J segment 7 bases; nucleotides outside the gene matches: 7. Germline V CDR1 and CDR2: SGHVS, FQNEAQ. The CDR3 has 13 residues.

There are a few counts of this clone. The chain combines TRBV6-5 with TRBJ1-1, with unresolved D. V was pared by 5 bases and J by 0 bases, with 4 bases between. Germline values: CDR1 MNHEY, CDR2 SVGAGI. The CDR3 extends over 12 amino acids. The CDR3 reads CASSTVNTEAFF. The CDR3 DNA follows: TGTGCCAGCAGTACAGTGAACACTGAAGCTTTCTTT.

This chain links TRBV28 with TRBJ1-2; D might be TRBD1 (5 bases). From germline, CDR1 is MDHEN and CDR2 SYDVKM. The ends were cut back, 5 bases at V and 3 bases at J, with 13 bases in the middle. The CDR3 sequence is 14 residues long. The CDR3 DNA is TGTGCCAGCAGTACAGGTCCCGGCGACTATGGCTACACCTTC. This sequence encodes CASSTGPGDYGYTF.

The genes are TRBV28 and TRBJ1-1, with D hard to call. This CDR3 contains 15 residues. CDR1 is MDHEN and CDR2 is SYDVKM in the germline V gene. Deletions cut 5 bases from V and 2 bases from J, with 15 bases between. The CDR3 here is CASSPRRMTNTEAFF. The CDR3 DNA is TGTGCCAGCAGTCCCCGACGAATGACAAACACTGAAGCTTTCTTT.

The V gene is TRBV5-4, the J gene TRBJ2-1, with 10 bases matching TRBD2. Germline V lookup: CDR1 SGHNT, CDR2 YYREEE (reference sequence). CDR3 length: 16 amino acids. The V segment lost 3 bases and the J segment 3 bases; nucleotides outside the gene matches: 6. For the CDR3, the DNA is TGTGCCAGCAGCTCCCTAGCGGGGGAGTTCTACAATGAGCAGTTCTTC. The encoded protein is CASSSLAGEFYNEQFF.

The chain couples TRBV11-1 to TRBJ1-1, with D perhaps TRBD1 (6 bases). The germline V gene has CDR1 SGHAT and CDR2 FQDESV (reference sequence). The CDR3 spans 15 residues. The germline V and J ends were trimmed by 2 bases and 1 base, with 11 bases remaining between them. The CDR3, as DNA: TGTGCCAGCAGCTTAAATGGGGGCCAGAACACTGAAGCTTTCTTT. It yields the protein CASSLNGGQNTEAFF.

This chain links TRBV18 with TRBJ1-5; 8 bases match TRBD1. CDR3 length equals 17 residues. Looked up from germline, CDR1 is KGHSH and CDR2 is LQKENI. V shed 4 bases, J shed 0 bases, and the junction held 8 bases outside the gene matches. The CDR3: CASSLSGGGHSNQPQHF. The CDR3 nucleotides read TGTGCCAGCTCACTCTCAGGGGGCGGACATAGCAATCAGCCCCAGCATTTT.

The CDR3 region is CASSIGGTGVYGYTF. Here the CDR3 DNA reads TGTGCCAGTAGTATCGGAGGGACAGGAGTTTATGGCTACACCTTC. V gene TRBV19 combines with J gene TRBJ1-2, with TRBD1 matching 8 bases. Germline V gives CDR1 LNHDA, CDR2 SQIVND (reference sequence). With V trimmed by 3 bases and J by 5 bases, 8 bases remained unmatched. The CDR3 is 15 residues long.

This clone was observed a few times. The chain employs TRBV19 and TRBJ1-5; 7 positions agree with TRBD1. This CDR3 comprises 15 residues. V lost 1 base and J lost 3; bases outside the gene matches: 3. Germline V gene data show CDR1 as LNHDA and CDR2 as SQIVND (reference sequence). CDR3 in amino acids: CASSIGQGFNQPQHF. The CDR3 DNA reads as TGTGCCAGTAGTATAGGACAGGGATTCAATCAGCCCCAGCATTTT.

The chain is built from TRBV7-9 and TRBJ1-6; TRBD1 agrees at 10 bases. This CDR3 has 14 residues. V was clipped by 10 bases and J by 10 bases; unmatched bases: 10. Looked up from germline, CDR1 is SEHNR and CDR2 is FQNEAQ (reference sequence). CDR3 in amino acids: CAIARGQGDSPLHF. Here the CDR3 DNA reads TGTGCCATCGCTCGTGGACAGGGGGACTCACCCCTCCACTTT.

This clone has only a few counts. The rearrangement joins TRBV5-1 to TRBJ1-1; possibly TRBD1 for D (5 bases). The V gene's germline CDR1 is SGHRS and CDR2 YFSETQ. CDR3 length: 15 residues. The V gene lost 0 bases and the J gene lost 2 bases, with 11 bases spanning the gap. CDR3 sequence reads: CASSLADDRNTEAFF. The CDR3 region has the DNA TGCGCCAGCAGCTTGGCGGACGACAGAAACACTGAAGCTTTCTTT.

This clone was seen just once. The J gene is TRBJ2-7, the V gene TRBV5-1; D is perhaps TRBD1 (5 bases). Germline-derived CDR1 and CDR2 are SGHRS and YFSETQ. V was trimmed by 1 base and J by 1 base, leaving 6 bases between them. The CDR3 runs 13 residues. CDR3 sequence: CASSLTGSYEQYF. DNA of the CDR3: TGCGCCAGCAGCTTGACAGGTTCCTACGAGCAGTACTTC.

The J gene is TRBJ1-2, the V gene TRBV7-9; no firm D call. The CDR3 length is 13 residues. The germline CDR1 and CDR2 sequences are SEHNR and FQNEAQ (reference sequence). The V end lost 5 bases, the J end lost 8 bases, and 15 bases lay between the germline ends. CDR3: CASSLEFEGGYTF. The CDR3 DNA reads as TGTGCCAGCAGCCTCGAATTTGAGGGCGGCTACACCTTC.

The chain couples TRBV27 to TRBJ2-3, with 13 bases lining up with TRBD2. The V and J ends lost 9 bases and 0 bases, in that order; junction bases with no gene match: 6. Germline loops: CDR1 MNHEY, CDR2 SMNVEV (reference sequence). This CDR3 is built from 16 residues. The CDR3 region has the DNA TGTGCCAGTAAGGGACTAGCGGGACCTAGCACAGATACGCAGTATTTT. This sequence encodes CASKGLAGPSTDTQYF.

The V and J genes are TRBV11-2 and TRBJ1-3, with D uncertain. This CDR3 has 12 residues. Germline CDR1 SGHAT, CDR2 FQNNGV. V lost 5 bases to trimming and J lost 4 bases, with 6 bases between them. CDR3 protein: CASSPFGNTIYF. In DNA form, the CDR3 reads TGTGCCAGCAGCCCTTTCGGAAACACCATATATTTT.

This clone was observed a few times. V usage is TRBV19 and J usage is TRBJ2-2; a weak D match, TRBD1 (7 bases). The CDR3 length is 15 residues. In germline, CDR1 is LNHDA, CDR2 SQIVND (reference sequence). V gave up 8 bases and J gave up 6 bases, with 19 bases separating them. The CDR3, as DNA: TGTGCCAGTTTGGAGTCAGGGGGGTCGGCCGGGGAGCTGTTTTTT. It specifies CASLESGGSAGELFF.

The genes are TRBV18 and TRBJ1-5; D ambiguous. Trimming stripped 2 bases from V and 5 bases from J, with 13 bases between. The CDR3 runs to 15 residues. The germline CDR1 and CDR2 sequences are KGHSH and LQKENI. This CDR3 is CASSPKRDTYQPQHF. CDR3 DNA sequence: TGTGCCAGCTCACCAAAACGCGACACGTATCAGCCCCAGCATTTT.

The sample holds a few counts of this clone. This chain uses TRBV5-1 with TRBJ2-2, with D possibly TRBD1 on 5 matching bases. CDR1 SGHRS and CDR2 YFSETQ come from the germline V gene. The CDR3 is made up of 15 amino acids. The V and J ends lost 1 base and 3 bases respectively, with 10 bases between them. CDR3 residues: CASSLSGSDTGELFF. The CDR3 nucleotides are TGCGCCAGCAGCTTGTCAGGGTCGGACACCGGGGAGCTGTTTTTT.

Only a few counts were recorded for this clone. The chain has TRBV5-1 and TRBJ2-5; D is unclear. Germline lookup yields CDR1 SGHRS and CDR2 YFSETQ. V lost 3 bases and J lost 2, with 14 bases in between. The CDR3 is 15 amino acids. In DNA form, the CDR3 reads TGCGCCAGCAGCTCATTGGGCCTAAATCAAGAGACCCAGTACTTC. It specifies CASSSLGLNQETQYF.

The chain carries TRBV30 and TRBJ1-6, with a possible D match to TRBD1 (6 bases). The CDR3 is 16 residues long. The V gene's germline CDR1 is GTSNPN and CDR2 SVGIG (reference sequence). This CDR3 is CASGGGRGRDYSPLHF. Written as DNA, the CDR3 is TGTGCTTCTGGGGGGGGCAGGGGAAGGGATTATTCACCCCTCCACTTT.

The genes are TRBV5-1 and TRBJ2-3; TRBD2 matches at 9 bases. J was trimmed by 1 base and V by 0 bases; bases with no gene match: 6. The CDR3 consists of 17 residues. The germline V gene encodes CDR1 SGHRS and CDR2 YFSETQ. The CDR3 DNA reads as TGCGCCAGCAGCTTGGTCGCGGGGGGGCTGGGCACAGATACGCAGTATTTT. As protein: CASSLVAGGLGTDTQYF. The whole variable domain, filled in from reference TRBV5-1 and TRBJ2-3, reads KAGVTQTPRYLIKTRGQQVTLSCSPISGHRSVSWYQQTPGQGLQFLFEYFSETQRNKGNFPGRFSGRQFSNSRSEMNVSTLELGDSALYLCASSLVAGGLGTDTQYFGPGTRLTVL.

The chain links TRBV5-1 to TRBJ2-5; tentatively, D is TRBD2 (6 bases). Trimming shortened V by 1 base and J by 5 bases, and 12 bases separated the two germline ends. The CDR3 contains 14 residues. CDR1 and CDR2 (germline): SGHRS, YFSETQ. CDR3 protein: CASSLYRRGETQYF. CDR3 DNA sequence: TGCGCCAGCAGCTTGTACAGGAGGGGTGAGACCCAGTACTTC.

As for this clone: At the DNA level, this CDR3 is encoded by other sequences in the same sample as well. The chain recombines TRBV19 with TRBJ2-5; possible D gene TRBD2, 6 bases. Trimming stripped 3 bases from V and 5 bases from J, with 7 bases between. The CDR3 runs 12 residues. Germline V gene data show CDR1 as LNHDA and CDR2 as SQIVND (reference sequence). The CDR3 here is CASSIGGETQYF. The CDR3 DNA reads as TGTGCCAGTAGTATTGGGGGGGAGACCCAGTACTTC.

The CDR3, as DNA: TGTGCCAGCAGTTTACAGGGGACGGGAGATACGCAGTATTTT. Its translation: CASSLQGTGDTQYF. This chain joins TRBV27 and TRBJ2-3; the D gene is possibly TRBD1 (6 bases). Germline-derived CDR1 and CDR2 are MNHEY and SMNVEV (reference sequence). The germline V and J ends were trimmed by 2 bases and 5 bases, with 11 bases remaining between them. This CDR3 comprises 14 residues.

The genes are TRBV18 and TRBJ2-7; D may be TRBD2 (6 bases). The CDR3 contains 14 residues. Deletions cut 9 bases from V and 1 base from J, with 16 bases between. Germline CDR1 reads KGHSH; CDR2 reads LQKENI. CDR3 amino acids: CASQRTTSSYEQYF. Written as DNA, the CDR3 is TGTGCCAGTCAGCGGACTACTTCTTCCTACGAGCAGTACTTC.

As to this clone: A junction boundary mismatches the germline segment, possibly from a read error. This chain connects TRBV23-1 to TRBJ1-6; TRBD1 aligns across 8 bases. TRBV23-1 is an ORF for which the function is uncertain. This CDR3 has 16 residues. The CDR3 here is CACRPPRDRSNSPLHF. CDR3 nucleotide sequence: TGCGCCTGCAGGCCTCCTCGGGACAGGTCAAATTCACCCCTCCACTTT.

The table lists this clone with a few counts. The chain couples TRBV28 to TRBJ2-3; tentatively, D is TRBD2 (6 bases). CDR1 is MDHEN and CDR2 is SYDVKM in the germline V gene. The CDR3 contains 13 residues. Between the trimmed V and J ends, which lost 8 bases and 0 bases, there was a span of 9 bases. For the CDR3, the DNA is TGTGCCAGCGGGGGGATTAGCACAGATACGCAGTATTTT. Translating it yields CASGGISTDTQYF.

The chain combines TRBV7-8 with TRBJ1-2; D not resolved. The CDR3 is 13 residues long. The V end lost 1 base, the J end lost 4 bases, and 7 bases lay between the germline ends. Germline V CDR1 and CDR2: SGHVS, FQNEAQ. The CDR3 nucleotides read TGTGCCAGCAGCTTAGGAGAGGTCTATGGCTACACCTTC. Protein: CASSLGEVYGYTF.